This T cell receptor beta chain was sequenced in a study of shared clonotypes between healthy human individuals. In the study overall: Donors consisted of two women and a few men between 18 and 49. CD4 naive and memory got three plates each, CD8 naive two, CD8 memory one. Study results and caveats: Sorted-subset sequencing, rarefaction showed, was incomplete despite large depth. Non-shared clonotypes had lower generation probabilities than clonotypes shared by all four sorted-subset donors.

As concerns this clone: The antigen is not known.

CD45RO-negative CD8 cells positively selected for CCR7 made up the naive population, which excluded terminally differentiated effector memory CD45RA+ cells. Trimming cost V 2 bases and J 4 bases; bases outside gene matches: 4. The CDR3 runs 15 residues. Germline V lookup: CDR1 SEHNR, CDR2 FQNEAQ (reference sequence). Produced via immunoSEQ multiplex PCR; TCRdb's table is partial and in-frame only. The sample shows about 2 million clones, about 95% of them seen only once. The sequence was obtained from a man aged 18 to 35 in good health. Specimen: naive CD8+ T cells sorted from blood. The chain couples TRBV7-9 to TRBJ1-2; the match to TRBD1 covers 10 bases. For the CDR3, the DNA is TGTGCCAGCAGCTTACCGGACAGGGGGGCCTATGGCTACACCTTC. Its translation is CASSLPDRGAYGYTF.